A selection of T cell receptor beta chains follows, all from one sample in a study of blood T cells in healthy people across ages. TCRdb itself ran the 5' RACE reads through MiXCR, one entry per CDR3 protein. The table shows 700,000 to 950,000 distinct CDR3 sequences, with roughly 45% occurring only once. Sequencing was performed on blood. These receptors all come from a woman aged 55-75 years in good health. Both conserved end residues are part of each CDR3. Each record gives: clone size, CDR3 length, D gene, V gene, J gene, CDR3 DNA, CDR3 protein. D genes are given only for firm matches. Size is omitted from some rows. Given values are once, few, many or a class for expanded clones.

>-|19|-|TRBV27|TRBJ2-1
TGTGCCAGCAGTTCCCCGGACAGGGGCGGGGGGAAACATAGGAATGGGCAGTTCTTC
CASSSPDRGGGKHRNGQFF
>few|15|TRBD1|TRBV18|TRBJ2-5
TGTGCCAGCTCACCAAGGGGGCCTCACCAAGAGACCCAGTACTTC
CASSPRGPHQETQYF
>many|15|TRBD2|TRBV9|TRBJ2-1
TGTGCCAGCAGCTCACTAGCGGGGGGGCTGGATGAGCAGTTCTTC
CASSSLAGGLDEQFF
>-|14|-|TRBV24-1|TRBJ2-7
TGTGCCACCGCGCACGGAGGCCTCTACAATGAGCAGTACTTC
CATAHGGLYNEQYF
>-|14|TRBD2|TRBV29-1|TRBJ2-1
TGCAGCGTCGTACTAGCGGGAGGCTACAATGAGCAGTTCTTC
CSVVLAGGYNEQFF
>-|14|-|TRBV6-6|TRBJ2-4
TGTGCCAGTAGCTCCGGGACAACTGTGGACATTCAGTACTTC
CASSSGTTVDIQYF
>-|11|-|TRBV2|TRBJ2-7
TGTGCCACCTCCGACCCCTACGAGCAGTACTTC
CATSDPYEQYF
>-|14|-|TRBV29-1|TRBJ2-3
TGCAGCGTTGGCAGGGGTGGGACCACAGATACGCAGTATTTT
CSVGRGGTTDTQYF
>-|15|-|TRBV12-3/TRBV12-4|TRBJ2-5
TGTGCCAGCAGTTTAAGGCGGGCGGGTCGAGAGACCCAGTACTTC
CASSLRRAGRETQYF
>-|15|-|TRBV5-1|TRBJ2-7
TGCGCCAGCAGCTCGGGGGGGACAGGGATCGATGAGCAGTACTTC
CASSSGGTGIDEQYF
>-|15|TRBD1|TRBV7-9|TRBJ1-6
TGTGCCAGCAGCTCAGTCCGACAGGGCCACTCACCCCTCCACTTT
CASSSVRQGHSPLHF
>few|16|-|TRBV6-5|TRBJ1-2
TGTGCCAGCAGTTACTCGGCGGACAGAACAAACTATGGCTACACCTTC
CASSYSADRTNYGYTF
>-|15|TRBD2|TRBV27|TRBJ2-7
TGTGCCAGCAGGGATCTAGCGGGAGGTATCTACGAGCAGTACTTC
CASRDLAGGIYEQYF
>-|16|-|TRBV12-3/TRBV12-4|TRBJ2-4
TGTGCCAGCAGTTTATATACGGCGACCCGTCCTAAGGAGCAGTACTTC
CASSLYTATRPKEQYF
>-|15|-|TRBV29-1|TRBJ1-5
TGCAGCGTTTCCCTAAACACGAATAGCAATCAGCCCCAGCATTTT
CSVSLNTNSNQPQHF
>-|15|-|TRBV5-1|TRBJ1-1
TGCGCCAGCAGCTTGCCGGGGGCTGGGAACACTGAAGCTTTCTTT
CASSLPGAGNTEAFF